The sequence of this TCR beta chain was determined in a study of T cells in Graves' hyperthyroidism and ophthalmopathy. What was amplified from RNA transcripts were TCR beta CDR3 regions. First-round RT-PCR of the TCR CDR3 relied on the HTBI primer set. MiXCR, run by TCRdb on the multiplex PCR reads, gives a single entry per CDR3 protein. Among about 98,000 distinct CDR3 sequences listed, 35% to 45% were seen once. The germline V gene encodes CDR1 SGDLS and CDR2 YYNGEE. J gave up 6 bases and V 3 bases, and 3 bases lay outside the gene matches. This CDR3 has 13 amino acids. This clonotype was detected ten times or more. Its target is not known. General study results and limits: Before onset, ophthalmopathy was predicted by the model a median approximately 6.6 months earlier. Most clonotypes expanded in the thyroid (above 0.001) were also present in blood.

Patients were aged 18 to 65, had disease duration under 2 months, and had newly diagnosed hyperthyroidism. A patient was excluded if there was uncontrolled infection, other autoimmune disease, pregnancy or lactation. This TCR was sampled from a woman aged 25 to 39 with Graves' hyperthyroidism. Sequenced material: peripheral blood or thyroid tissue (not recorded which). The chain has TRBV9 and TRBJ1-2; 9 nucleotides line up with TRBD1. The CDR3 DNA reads TGTGCCAGCAGCGCCCGGACAGGGGATGGCTACACCTTC. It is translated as CASSARTGDGYTF.